This T cell receptor (beta chain) was captured in a study of T cells in tuberculosis. Cells were sorted from thawed PBMC rested overnight and stained with GMM-loaded CD1B tetramer, viability dye and anti-CD3. The lipid loaded on the CD1B tetramers was C32 glucose monomycolate from Rhodococcus equi. From each donor, about 100,000 tetramer-negative cells were sorted. The trim removed 6 bases at V and 4 bases at J, leaving 7 bases unmatched. In germline, CDR1 is SQVTM, CDR2 ANQGSEA. The CDR3 has 13 residues. Assay: immunoSEQ multiplex PCR; the TCRdb copy retains only in-frame clones and omits some. The sample consists of tens of thousands of clones, around 90% of them appearing once.

The TCR sequence derives from an adult woman with latent tuberculosis. What was sequenced was CD1b-GMM tetramer-negative cells sorted from PBMCs. The rearrangement links TRBV29-1 to TRBJ1-1, with 8 bases aligning to TRBD1. CDR3 coding DNA: TGCAGCGTAGCGACAGGGGAGCGCACTGAAGCTTTCTTT. Its translation: CSVATGERTEAFF.